This T cell receptor (beta chain) was recovered during a study of T cell responses to AZD1222 COVID-19 vaccine. Points from the study as a whole: Donors in the cohort were predominantly white British and more often female, and clonal diversity was possibly underestimated.

The protocol was immunoSEQ multiplex PCR, while the TCRdb copy is restricted to in-frame clones and leaves out a portion. Counted here are some 170,000 clones, around nine tenths occurring once; the ten biggest clones make up about 3%. For this clone: Its antigen is not known.

Trimming left V 5 bases short and J 0 bases short, with 10 bases between. The germline V gene encodes CDR1 LNHDA and CDR2 SQIVND (reference sequence). The CDR3 runs 15 residues. The chain links TRBV19 to TRBJ1-4, with D tentatively TRBD1 (5 bases). The receptor's source is an adult in good health. Here the sequenced sample was peripheral blood, taken on day 0 of AZD1222 vaccination. The CDR3 DNA reads TGTGCCAGTAGTCCCTTAGGGGCAACTAATGAAAAACTGTTTTTT. This codes for CASSPLGATNEKLFF.